In its sample, the clone carrying this T cell receptor beta chain was seen many times. Its cognate antigen is unknown. The CDR3 spans 16 residues. CDR1 and CDR2 (germline): SGHTA, FQGNSA. Trimming removed 1 base from V and 5 bases from J; junction bases left unmatched: 8. This record belongs to a study of blood T cells in healthy people across ages. Whole-study findings and limits: Without sorted subsets, naive and antigen-experienced compartments could not be conclusively compared.

Combining a sample-barcoded 5' primer with a J-beta primer mix, a second PCR ran for roughly 7 to 12 cycles. From the 5' RACE reads, TCRdb called clonotypes with MiXCR, one entry per CDR3 protein. The sample lists more than 750,000 distinct CDR3 sequences, 25% to 35% occurring once. These data were likewise used in another study, on T cells of mothers and their children. From that report: Researchers report slightly higher, though non-significant, overlap in related mother-child pairs than in unrelated pairs.

Sequenced input: blood. This receptor was identified in a woman aged 40 to 50 in good health. The V and J genes are TRBV7-2 and TRBJ2-7; 10 bases match TRBD1. The CDR3 region has the DNA TGTGCCAGCAGCTTAGAGCCGGGACAGGGGTCCCACGAGCAGTACTTC. Its protein is CASSLEPGQGSHEQYF.